This T cell receptor beta chain was found in a study of T cell repertoires in cytomegalovirus infection. Study background: HLA-C-restricted CMV epitopes, recently identified, and well-studied HLA-B-restricted ones were used by the study.

One entry per CDR3 protein results from TCRdb running MiXCR on the reads. The sample lists 150,000 to 200,000 distinct CDR3 sequences, roughly 20% occurring once. This clonotype was seen only a few times. Its antigen is undetermined. CDR3 length: 17 residues. The ends were cut back, 0 bases at V and 2 bases at J, with 17 bases in the middle. Germline CDR1 SGHKS, CDR2 YYEKEE (reference sequence). This TCR derives from a human donor in good health (CMV status not recorded). Some clones in this sample may be carry-over from other donors' samples. The V gene is TRBV5-5, the J gene TRBJ1-1; tentatively, D is TRBD1 (6 bases). This material consisted of CD8+ T cells from cultured PBMCs, taken from culture after CMV antigen stimulation. CDR3 sequence: CASSLEGAGDFNTEAFF. The DNA for the CDR3 is TGTGCCAGCAGCTTGGAAGGGGCAGGGGATTTTAACACTGAAGCTTTCTTT.